The clone carrying this T cell receptor beta chain was seen at least ten times. TCRdb ran MiXCR on the PCR reads. The data show about 93,000 clones, over 8.5% seen once. Nobody among the patients had been given any treatment before thyroid surgery. The sample comes from a study of metastatic and nonmetastatic thyroid tumors. This sequence originates from a female donor with papillary thyroid cancer or a benign thyroid nodule (not recorded which). Some clones in this sample may be carry-over from other donors' samples. Sequencing was done on a sample of blood.

The CDR3 region has the DNA TGCAGTGCCGCGAATATCGGACAGAACTATAATTCACCCCTCCACTTT. As protein: CSAANIGQNYNSPLHF. The gene calls are TRBV20-1 and TRBJ1-6; D might be TRBD1 (6 bases). CDR3 length equals 16 residues. Germline V gives CDR1 DFQATT, CDR2 SNEGSKA (reference sequence). Trimming removed 6 bases from V and 3 bases from J, with 18 bases in between.